The 23 T cell receptor beta chains listed next were all sequenced from one sample in a study of cytomegalovirus exposure and HLA in healthy donors. This PCR relied on a set of 60 Vbeta primers and 13 Jbeta primers. Profiling relied on immunoSEQ multiplex PCR, and the TCRdb table lists in-frame clones only, not all of them. This sample has 150,000 to 200,000 clones; under 85% occur once, and the top ten carry approximately 5.4%. The material sequenced was PBMCs. These receptors all come from a woman between 18 and 30 years old in good health and CMV-seropositive.

DNA for the CDR3: TGTGCCAGCAGCTTGGGTACCTCGGGAATGGGGATCACAGATACGCAGTATTTT. Encoded protein: CASSLGTSGMGITDTQYF. The rearrangement uses TRBV5-4 and TRBJ2-3; a weak D match, TRBD2 (5 bases). Trimming pared 0 bases from V and 2 bases from J, leaving 19 bases between. Germline values: CDR1 SGHNT, CDR2 YYREEE (reference sequence). This CDR3 comprises 18 residues.

The genes are TRBV25-1 and TRBJ2-3, with 10 bases fitting TRBD1. Germline CDR1 is MGHDK and CDR2 is SYGVNS. This CDR3 comprises 15 residues. V shed 7 bases and J 2 bases; nucleotides not matched to a gene: 6. CDR3 residues: CASTTGQGITDTQYF. The CDR3 DNA sequence: TGTGCCAGCACTACGGGACAGGGGATCACAGATACGCAGTATTTT.

The gene calls are TRBV5-1 and TRBJ2-5; the D is unclear. Trimming pared 4 bases from V and 2 bases from J, leaving 9 bases between. CDR1 is SGHRS, CDR2 YFSETQ, per germline. The CDR3 runs to 13 residues. CDR3 protein: CASSPRLQETQYF. The CDR3 DNA reads as TGCGCCAGCAGCCCCAGATTACAAGAGACCCAGTACTTC.

V is TRBV13 and J is TRBJ2-3; 10 bases map to TRBD2. J was trimmed by 1 base and V by 2 bases; bases with no gene match: 6. This CDR3 is built from 17 residues. Germline loops: CDR1 PRHDT, CDR2 FYEKMQ (reference sequence). The CDR3: CASSLKRGGRGTDTQYF. In DNA, the CDR3 is TGTGCCAGCAGCTTAAAGCGGGGGGGCCGCGGCACAGATACGCAGTATTTT.

This chain links TRBV29-1 with TRBJ1-1, with D possibly TRBD1 on 5 matching bases. The CDR3 covers 14 residues. The germline gives CDR1 SQVTM, CDR2 ANQGSEA. V was pared by 7 bases and J by 3 bases, with 18 bases between. The CDR3, as DNA: TGCAGCGCTTGGTGGGGGGGGGAGGACACTGAAGCTTTCTTT. Protein product: CSAWWGGEDTEAFF.

The V gene is TRBV12-5, the J gene TRBJ1-5; a weak D match, TRBD1 (6 bases). This CDR3 is built from 19 residues. Trimming left V 2 bases short and J 0 bases short, with 20 bases between. Germline V CDR1 and CDR2: LGHNT, FRNRAP. The CDR3 reads CASGLLTRDRYDSNQPQHF. CDR3 bases: TGTGCTAGTGGTTTGCTTACCCGCGACAGGTACGATAGCAATCAGCCCCAGCATTTT. Full variable domain (rest looked up from reference TRBV12-5 and TRBJ1-5): DARVTQTPRHKVTEMGQEVTMRCQPILGHNTVFWYRQTMMQGLELLAYFRNRAPLDDSGMPKDRFSAEMPDATLATLKIQPSEPRDSAVYFCASGLLTRDRYDSNQPQHFGDGTRLSIL.

This clone was counted a few times. The chain couples TRBV5-4 to TRBJ1-1, with a tentative D call TRBD1 (5 bases). This CDR3 comprises 15 residues. V lost 5 bases and J 1 base, leaving 15 bases between the germline ends. Per the germline V gene, CDR1 is SGHNT and CDR2 is YYREEE (reference sequence). The CDR3 DNA reads as TGTGCCAGCAGGTTTTCGGGAGGGGAGAACACTGAAGCTTTCTTT. Translating gives CASRFSGGENTEAFF.

DNA for the CDR3: TGTGCCAGCAAGTCCCTCGACAGGGGGGGCAATGAGCAGTTCTTC. Translation: CASKSLDRGGNEQFF. The chain links TRBV27 to TRBJ2-1, with 9 bases fitting TRBD1. Trimming cost V 7 bases and J 6 bases; bases outside gene matches: 10. From germline, CDR1 is MNHEY and CDR2 SMNVEV (reference sequence). CDR3 length: 15 amino acids.

The rearrangement joins TRBV4-3 to TRBJ1-1, with a tentative D call TRBD1 (5 bases). The CDR3 has 16 residues. Trimming took off 1 base at V and 0 bases at J, with 12 bases between the two ends. Germline V gene data show CDR1 as LGHNA and CDR2 as YSLEER. The CDR3 protein is CASSQVRGPVNTEAFF. CDR3 coding DNA: TGCGCCAGCAGCCAAGTTAGGGGCCCTGTGAACACTGAAGCTTTCTTT.

This clone was counted once. The chain carries TRBV18 and TRBJ2-2; possible D gene TRBD2, 5 bases. Germline lookup yields CDR1 KGHSH and CDR2 LQKENI. The CDR3 runs 14 residues. The V and J ends lost 6 bases and 2 bases respectively, with 10 bases between them. The CDR3: CASSREHNTGELFF. The CDR3 DNA is TGTGCCAGCTCCCGGGAACATAACACCGGGGAGCTGTTTTTT.

The chain recombines TRBV15 with TRBJ1-1; 7 nucleotides match TRBD1. The CDR3 has 15 residues. V gave up 0 bases and J gave up 5 bases; unmatched junction bases: 6. CDR1 and CDR2 (germline): LNHNV, YYDKDF (reference sequence). CDR3 sequence (DNA): TGTGCCACCAGCAGAGATACCAGGGGGTCTACTGAAGCTTTCTTT. Protein: CATSRDTRGSTEAFF.

The rearrangement uses TRBV7-9 and TRBJ1-1; 7 positions match TRBD1. The germline gives CDR1 SEHNR, CDR2 FQNEAQ (reference sequence). This CDR3 has 13 residues. Trimming cost V 7 bases and J 5 bases; bases outside gene matches: 7. The CDR3 DNA reads as TGTGCCAGCACCGTGACAGGGAGAACTGAAGCTTTCTTT. It yields the protein CASTVTGRTEAFF.

This chain uses TRBV4-1 with TRBJ2-1; tentative D call: TRBD1 (5 bases). This CDR3 region has 16 residues. Trimming left V 4 bases short and J 2 bases short, with 15 bases between. CDR1 is MGHRA, CDR2 YSYEKL, per germline. CDR3 sequence: CASSPPGGAPYNEQFF. The CDR3 region has the DNA TGCGCCAGCAGCCCACCGGGTGGGGCCCCCTACAATGAGCAGTTCTTC.

V is TRBV25-1 and J is TRBJ1-6; 8 positions agree with TRBD1. V gave up 5 bases and J gave up 9 bases; unmatched junction bases: 6. Germline CDR1 MGHDK, CDR2 SYGVNS. The CDR3 extends over 14 amino acids. Written as DNA, the CDR3 is TGTGCCAGCAGTACAGGGGGGATGGGTTCACCCCTCCACTTT. Translated, it gives CASSTGGMGSPLHF.

This clone was recorded once. CDR3 nucleotides: TGCGCCAGCAGCTTGGCCGTAGGGGCAGGCAAAGAGACCCAGTACTTC. This sequence encodes CASSLAVGAGKETQYF. The V call is TRBV5-1, the J call TRBJ2-5, with D perhaps TRBD1 (5 bases). V gave up 0 bases and J gave up 3 bases, with 15 bases separating them. Germline V CDR1 and CDR2: SGHRS, YFSETQ. The CDR3 runs to 16 residues.

The rearrangement joins TRBV2 to TRBJ2-3, with 9 bases fitting TRBD2. Per germline, CDR1 SNHLY and CDR2 FYNNEI. Germline trimming cut 5 bases from V and 6 bases from J; bases unmatched to any gene: 15. The CDR3 totals 17 residues. The CDR3 protein is CASSFHSSGTRPDTQYF. The CDR3 DNA follows: TGTGCCAGCAGTTTCCACTCTAGCGGGACACGCCCGGATACGCAGTATTTT.

The chain uses TRBV18 and TRBJ2-7; 9 positions agree with TRBD1. From germline, CDR1 is KGHSH and CDR2 LQKENI. The CDR3 spans 14 residues. The V segment lost 5 bases and the J segment 3 bases; nucleotides outside the gene matches: 5. The CDR3 region is CASSSPGQGYEQYF. CDR3 nucleotides: TGTGCCAGCTCATCGCCGGGACAGGGCTACGAGCAGTACTTC.

The chain combines TRBV6-5 with TRBJ1-5, with 7 bases aligning to TRBD1. The CDR3 runs to 14 residues. Germline lookup yields CDR1 MNHEY and CDR2 SVGAGI. V lost 5 bases to trimming and J lost 3 bases; unmatched junction nucleotides: 4. DNA of the CDR3: TGTGCCAGCAGTCCGGGACAGCACAATCAGCCCCAGCATTTT. It specifies CASSPGQHNQPQHF.

About this clone itself: Other DNA sequences of this sample code for an identical CDR3. The chain has TRBV7-9 and TRBJ1-1; the match to TRBD1 covers 7 bases. V trimming: 6 bases; J trimming: 5 bases; junction bases outside the gene matches: 12. CDR1 is SEHNR and CDR2 is FQNEAQ in the germline V gene (reference sequence). This CDR3 has 15 amino acids. The CDR3 loop is CASSLFDRANTEAFF. CDR3 nucleotides: TGTGCCAGCAGTTTATTCGACAGGGCTAATACTGAAGCTTTCTTT.

V and J are TRBV5-1 and TRBJ2-5; 9 bases fit TRBD2. CDR1 is SGHRS and CDR2 is YFSETQ in the germline V gene. The CDR3 is 17 residues long. Unmatched junction bases numbered 15, after V lost 0 bases and J lost 9 bases. CDR3: CASSLGESSGGPLAQYF. CDR3 coding DNA: TGCGCCAGCAGCTTGGGGGAAAGCAGCGGGGGGCCCTTGGCCCAGTACTTC.

In the case of this clone: Compared with germline, one end of the junction differs, possibly owing to a read error. This chain joins TRBV7-9 and TRBJ2-7, with D maybe TRBD2 (5 bases). The germline CDR1 and CDR2 sequences are SEHNR and FQNEAQ (reference sequence). The CDR3 is made up of 14 amino acids. The CDR3: CSSSFSRGTYEQYF. DNA for the CDR3: TGTTCCAGCAGCTTCAGCCGGGGTACCTACGAGCAGTACTTC.

The rearrangement joins TRBV5-1 to TRBJ2-7, with 7 bases matching TRBD2. The CDR3 has 14 residues. The germline V gene has CDR1 SGHRS and CDR2 YFSETQ. The J segment lost 6 bases and the V segment lost 4 bases, leaving 10 bases of the junction unmatched. CDR3 region: CASSPGAGWVEQYF. CDR3 nucleotide sequence: TGCGCCAGCAGCCCGGGAGCGGGGTGGGTCGAGCAGTACTTC.

As to this clone: The junction and the germline gene differ at one end; a read error may be behind it. V is TRBV27 and J is TRBJ1-3; D possibly corresponds to TRBD1 (6 bases). The CDR3 runs to 15 residues. Germline V CDR1 and CDR2: MNHEY, SMNVEV (reference sequence). The DNA for the CDR3 is TGTGCCAGCAGCTTGGGGGCAGGGTCTGGAAACACCATACATTTT. It translates to CASSLGAGSGNTIHF.